The 9 T cell receptor beta chains below come from one sample, sequenced in a study of T-cell reconstitution after alpha-beta-depleted transplantation in children. The authors prepared the TCRbeta library with unique molecular identifiers. Each CDR3 protein gets one entry after TCRdb re-called the PCR reads with MiXCR. The sample includes about 580,000 distinct CDR3 sequences, under 30% seen only once; the top ten take 13% to 15%. The starting material was PBMCs, mostly from graft donor cells, obtained 360 days after TCRalphabeta/CD19-depleted stem cell transplant. Receptor source: a boy under three years old who had a stem cell transplant for acute myeloid leukemia, so the T cells may come from the graft donor.

This clonotype was recorded at least ten times. V and J are TRBV20-1 and TRBJ1-2, with a tentative D call TRBD1 (6 bases). The V end was cut by 4 bases, the J end by 4 bases, with 13 bases between. CDR1 is DFQATT and CDR2 is SNEGSKA in the germline V gene (reference sequence). The length of the CDR3 is 13 residues. The CDR3 protein is CSAIIQGPYGYTF. DNA of the CDR3: TGCAGTGCTATAATACAGGGCCCCTATGGCTACACCTTC.

The V gene is TRBV4-3, the J gene TRBJ2-7; 9 bases are a match to TRBD1. Germline V lookup: CDR1 LGHNA, CDR2 YSLEER. J was trimmed by 5 bases and V by 0 bases; bases with no gene match: 8. The CDR3 sequence is 16 residues long. The CDR3 loop reads CASSQDQGQGIHEQYF. The CDR3 nucleotides are TGCGCCAGCAGCCAAGATCAGGGACAGGGCATACACGAGCAGTACTTC.

The chain has TRBV20-1 and TRBJ2-3, with 7 bases identical to TRBD2. The CDR3 totals 16 residues. CDR1 DFQATT and CDR2 SNEGSKA come from the germline V gene (reference sequence). Trimming cost V 6 bases and J 0 bases; bases outside gene matches: 12. Here the CDR3 DNA reads TGCAGTGCCCGAGGTCTGAGCGGGGTTAGCACAGATACGCAGTATTTT. Translated: CSARGLSGVSTDTQYF.

The V gene is TRBV30, the J gene TRBJ2-3, with D perhaps matching TRBD2 (5 bases). This CDR3 is built from 14 residues. Germline CDR1 and CDR2: GTSNPN and SVGIG (reference sequence). Trimming cost V 3 bases and J 0 bases, with 10 bases left between them. The CDR3 DNA sequence: TGTGCCTGGAGCAGGAGGTCTAGCACAGATACGCAGTATTTT. It is translated as CAWSRRSSTDTQYF.

The gene calls are TRBV6-1 and TRBJ1-2, with a possible D match to TRBD1 (6 bases). Trimming took off 6 bases at V and 8 bases at J, with 16 bases between the two ends. The CDR3 loop spans 13 amino acids. In germline, CDR1 is MNHNS, CDR2 SASEGT. CDR3 residues: CASRPTGSGGYTF. CDR3 DNA: TGTGCCAGCAGACCTACAGGGAGTGGCGGCTACACCTTC.

This clonotype showed up just a few times. The chain couples TRBV7-2 to TRBJ2-2; TRBD1 might be the D (5 bases). CDR3 length: 15 amino acids. V was shortened by 5 bases and J by 3 bases, with 13 bases between the two germline ends. The V gene's germline CDR1 is SGHTA and CDR2 FQGNSA. The CDR3 is CASSVRVPDTGELFF. The CDR3 region has the DNA TGTGCCAGCAGCGTCAGGGTTCCGGACACCGGGGAGCTGTTTTTT.

This clonotype appeared a single time. The J gene is TRBJ1-3, the V gene TRBV20-1; D uncertain. CDR3 length equals 12 residues. With 3 bases removed from V and 4 bases from J, the gap between germline ends came to 7 bases. The germline V gene has CDR1 DFQATT and CDR2 SNEGSKA (reference sequence). CDR3 residues: CSARVSGNTIYF. DNA for the CDR3: TGCAGTGCTAGGGTTTCGGGAAACACCATATATTTT.

The chain recombines TRBV6-1 with TRBJ2-2, with D tentatively TRBD1 or TRBD2 (6 bases each). CDR1 MNHNS and CDR2 SASEGT come from the germline V gene. V lost 6 bases and J 2 bases, leaving 13 bases between the germline ends. This CDR3 comprises 15 residues. CDR3 in DNA: TGTGCCAGCAGGAAGGTGGGGGGCAACACCGGGGAGCTGTTTTTT. Its protein product is CASRKVGGNTGELFF.

V and J are TRBV15 and TRBJ2-3; the match to TRBD2 covers 8 bases. The CDR3 loop spans 18 amino acids. The germline gives CDR1 LNHNV, CDR2 YYDKDF (reference sequence). V shed 0 bases, J shed 2 bases, and the junction held 10 bases outside the gene matches. The CDR3 is CATSRDRGGTEYTDTQYF. CDR3 coding DNA: TGTGCCACCAGCAGAGATCGGGGGGGGACGGAATACACAGATACGCAGTATTTT. Full variable domain (rest looked up from reference TRBV15 and TRBJ2-3): DAMVIQNPRYQVTQFGKPVTLSCSQTLNHNVMYWYQQKSSQAPKLLFHYYDKDFNNEADTPDNFQSRRPNTSFCFLDIRSPGLGDTAMYLCATSRDRGGTEYTDTQYFGPGTRLTVL.